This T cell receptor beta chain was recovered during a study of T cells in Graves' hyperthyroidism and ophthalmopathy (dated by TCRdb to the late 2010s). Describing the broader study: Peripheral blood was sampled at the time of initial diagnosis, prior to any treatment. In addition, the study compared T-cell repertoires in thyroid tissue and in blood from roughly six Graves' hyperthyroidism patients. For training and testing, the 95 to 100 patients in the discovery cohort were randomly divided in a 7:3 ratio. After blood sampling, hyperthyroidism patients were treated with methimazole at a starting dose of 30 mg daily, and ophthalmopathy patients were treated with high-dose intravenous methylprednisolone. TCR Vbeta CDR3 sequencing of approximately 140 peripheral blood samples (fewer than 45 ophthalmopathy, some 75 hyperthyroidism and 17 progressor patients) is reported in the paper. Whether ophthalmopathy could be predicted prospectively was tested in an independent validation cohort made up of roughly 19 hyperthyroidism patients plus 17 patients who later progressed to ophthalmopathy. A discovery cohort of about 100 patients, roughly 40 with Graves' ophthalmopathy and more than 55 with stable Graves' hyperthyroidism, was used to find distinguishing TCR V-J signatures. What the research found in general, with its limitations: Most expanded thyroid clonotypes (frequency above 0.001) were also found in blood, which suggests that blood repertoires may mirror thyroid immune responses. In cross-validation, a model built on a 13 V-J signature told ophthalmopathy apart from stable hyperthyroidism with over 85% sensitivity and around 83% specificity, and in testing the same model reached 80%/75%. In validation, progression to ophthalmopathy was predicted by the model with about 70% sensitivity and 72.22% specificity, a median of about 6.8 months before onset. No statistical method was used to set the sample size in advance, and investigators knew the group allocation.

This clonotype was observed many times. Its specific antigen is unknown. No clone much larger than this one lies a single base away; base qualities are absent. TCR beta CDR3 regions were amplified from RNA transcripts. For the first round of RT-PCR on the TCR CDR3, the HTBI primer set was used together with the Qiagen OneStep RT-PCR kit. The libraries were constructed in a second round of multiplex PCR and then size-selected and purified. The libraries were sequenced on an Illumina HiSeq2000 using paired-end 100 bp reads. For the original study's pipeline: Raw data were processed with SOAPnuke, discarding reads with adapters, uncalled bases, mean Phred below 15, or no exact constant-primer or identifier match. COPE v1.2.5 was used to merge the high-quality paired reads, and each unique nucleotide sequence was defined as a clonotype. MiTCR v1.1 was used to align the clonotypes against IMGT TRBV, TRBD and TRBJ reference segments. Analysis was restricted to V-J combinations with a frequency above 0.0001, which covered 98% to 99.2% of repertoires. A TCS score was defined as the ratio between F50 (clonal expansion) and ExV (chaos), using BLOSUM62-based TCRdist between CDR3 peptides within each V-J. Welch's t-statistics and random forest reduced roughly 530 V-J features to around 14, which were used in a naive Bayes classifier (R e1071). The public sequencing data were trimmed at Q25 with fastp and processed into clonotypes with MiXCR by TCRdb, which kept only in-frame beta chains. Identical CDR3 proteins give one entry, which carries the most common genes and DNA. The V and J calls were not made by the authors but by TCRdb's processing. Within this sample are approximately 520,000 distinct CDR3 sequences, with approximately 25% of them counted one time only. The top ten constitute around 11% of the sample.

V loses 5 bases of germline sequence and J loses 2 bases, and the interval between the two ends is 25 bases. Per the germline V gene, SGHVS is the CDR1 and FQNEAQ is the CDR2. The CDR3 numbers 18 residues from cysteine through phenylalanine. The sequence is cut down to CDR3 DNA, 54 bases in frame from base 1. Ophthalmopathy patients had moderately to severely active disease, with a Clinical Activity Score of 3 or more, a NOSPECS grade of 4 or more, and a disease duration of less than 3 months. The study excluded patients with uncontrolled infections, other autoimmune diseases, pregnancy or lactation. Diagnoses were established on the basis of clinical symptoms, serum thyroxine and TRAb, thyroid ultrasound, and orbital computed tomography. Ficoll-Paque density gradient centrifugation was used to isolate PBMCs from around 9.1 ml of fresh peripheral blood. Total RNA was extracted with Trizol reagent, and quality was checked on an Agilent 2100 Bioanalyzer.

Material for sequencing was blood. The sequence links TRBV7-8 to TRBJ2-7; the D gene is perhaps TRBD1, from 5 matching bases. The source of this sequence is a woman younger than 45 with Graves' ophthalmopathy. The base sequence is TGTGCCAGCAGCCCCACCCCCATTGTGGCAGGGCGACCCTACGAGCAGTACTTC. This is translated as CASSPTPIVAGRPYEQYF. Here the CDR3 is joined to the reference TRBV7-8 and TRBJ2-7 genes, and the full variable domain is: GAGVSQSPRYKVAKRGQDVALRCDPISGHVSLFWYQQALGQGPEFLTYFQNEAQLDKSGLPSDRFFAERPEGSVSTLKIQRTQQEDSAVYLCASSPTPIVAGRPYEQYFGPGTRLTVT.